This passage covers 7 T cell receptor beta chains from one sample sequenced in a study of T cell repertoires in cytomegalovirus infection (dated 2019 in TCRdb). Sequenced on an Illumina HiSeq 1500. TCRdb reprocessed the public reads (quality trimming at Q25 with fastp, clone calling with MiXCR) and kept in-frame beta chains. Each CDR3 protein gets just one entry, which takes the most common genes and DNA from the rows behind it. Across this sample there are under 250,000 distinct CDR3 sequences, with over 9% seen only once. Together, the top ten hold around 1.6% of the sample. The sequenced material came from PBMCs. The receptors stem from a human donor in good health (CMV status not recorded). Some clones in this sample may be carry-over from other donors' samples.

This chain connects TRBV20-1 to TRBJ1-1; possible D gene TRBD1, 6 bases. Germline V gene sequence: CDR1 DFQATT, CDR2 SNEGSKA (reference sequence). Trimming cost V 1 base and J 0 bases, with 12 bases left between them. This CDR3 region has 15 residues. CDR3 loop: CSARGGGRLNTEAFF. CDR3 sequence (DNA): TGCAGTGCTAGAGGGGGGGGCAGGTTGAACACTGAAGCTTTCTTT.

This clonotype was seen at least ten times. V and J are TRBV12-3 or TRBV12-4 and TRBJ1-1, with D possibly TRBD1 on 5 matching bases. The CDR3 loop spans 14 amino acids. V was clipped by 6 bases and J by 1 base, with 12 bases between them. CDR3 region: CASSLQVGNTEAFF. CDR3 sequence (DNA): TGTGCCAGCAGCTTACAGGTGGGGAACACTGAAGCTTTCTTT.

This clonotype was observed a handful of times. This chain links TRBV6-6 with TRBJ1-6, with TRBD1 matching over 9 bases. Germline trimming cut 0 bases from V and 2 bases from J; bases unmatched to any gene: 11. Per the germline V gene, CDR1 is MNHNY and CDR2 is SVGAGI (reference sequence). The CDR3 sequence is 20 residues long. The CDR3 sequence is CASSYSTSFGTGTYNSPLHF. CDR3 bases: TGTGCCAGCAGTTACTCGACCAGCTTTGGGACAGGGACCTATAATTCACCCCTCCACTTT.

This chain links TRBV30 with TRBJ2-1, with D perhaps being TRBD1 or TRBD2 (5 bases each). The CDR3 runs to 14 residues. V lost 3 bases to trimming and J lost 0 bases, with 9 bases between them. In germline, CDR1 is GTSNPN, CDR2 SVGIG (reference sequence). The CDR3 coding sequence is TGTGCCTGGAGGGGGGTAAGCTCCTACAATGAGCAGTTCTTC. Its protein product is CAWRGVSSYNEQFF.

This clonotype was detected only a few times. V is TRBV11-3 and J is TRBJ2-2, with D tentatively TRBD1 or TRBD2 (5 bases each). Trimming removed 4 bases at V and 0 bases at J, with 9 bases between. CDR3 length: 15 amino acids. In germline, CDR1 is SGHNT, CDR2 YENEEA. The CDR3 coding sequence is TGTGCCAGCAGCTATGAGGGGTCGAACACCGGGGAGCTGTTTTTT. Amino acid sequence: CASSYEGSNTGELFF.

This clonotype has a count of ten or more. The chain links TRBV27 to TRBJ2-7; D may be TRBD2 (5 bases). Trimming removed 9 bases from V and 7 bases from J, with 16 bases in between. This CDR3 spans 12 amino acids. In germline, CDR1 is MNHEY, CDR2 SMNVEV (reference sequence). This CDR3 reads CASAGSSGEQYF. Written as DNA, the CDR3 is TGTGCCAGTGCGGGCAGCTCGGGGGAGCAGTACTTC.

The chain is built from TRBV11-2 and TRBJ1-6; possible D gene TRBD1, 6 bases. V gave up 4 bases and J gave up 0 bases, with 10 bases separating them. The CDR3 spans 16 residues. Germline V CDR1 and CDR2: SGHAT, FQNNGV. The chain's CDR3 is CASSWGQSSYNSPLHF. DNA of the CDR3: TGTGCCAGCAGCTGGGGACAAAGCTCCTATAATTCACCCCTCCACTTT. Full variable domain (remainder filled in from reference TRBV11-2 and TRBJ1-6): EAGVAQSPRYKIIEKRQSVAFWCNPISGHATLYWYQQILGQGPKLLIQFQNNGVVDDSQLPKDRFSAERLKGVDSTLKIQPAKLEDSAVYLCASSWGQSSYNSPLHFGNGTRLTVT.